Listed below are T cell receptor beta chains from one sample, sequenced in a study of shared T cell receptors in the human thymus. Profiling relied on immunoSEQ multiplex PCR, and the TCRdb table lists in-frame clones only, not all of them. The repertoire has roughly 550,000 clones, 78% of them found once; the top ten carry more than 0.01%. The sample also formed part of further work on human thymus T cells.

Sequenced material: thymocytes. Source of these receptors: a boy younger than two with a congenital heart defect. Each CDR3 is given with its conserved first and last residue. The D gene is left open where the match is weak. Clone size, where shown, is once, few, many, or a class for clones that have expanded.

j_call: TRBJ2-7
v_call: TRBV7-2
d_call: TRBD2
clone_size: NA
cdr3_nt: TGTGCCAGCAGCTTAGCCGGGAGACTAGCGGGAGGTGACTCCTACGAGCAGTACTTC
cdr3_aa: CASSLAGRLAGGDSYEQYF

j_call: TRBJ2-2
v_call: TRBV23-1
d_call: TRBD2
clone_size: NA
cdr3_nt: TGCGCCAGCACCTTAGCGGGAGGGGTGACCGGGGAGCTGTTTTTT
cdr3_aa: CASTLAGGVTGELFF

j_call: TRBJ1-2
v_call: TRBV5-1
d_call: TRBD1
clone_size: NA
cdr3_nt: TGCGCCAGCAGCCCGGTCACTGGCAGGGACAGGGAGTCTCTCTATGGCTACACCTTC
cdr3_aa: CASSPVTGRDRESLYGYTF

j_call: TRBJ2-7
v_call: TRBV25-1
d_call: TRBD2
clone_size: once
cdr3_nt: TGTGCCAGCAGTGACACTAGCGGCATTTCCTACGAGCAGTACTTC
cdr3_aa: CASSDTSGISYEQYF

j_call: TRBJ1-2
v_call: TRBV7-9
d_call: NA
clone_size: NA
cdr3_nt: TGTGCCAGCAGCCTATTTAATAGGGCCAGGGAGGACGGCTACACCTTC
cdr3_aa: CASSLFNRAREDGYTF

j_call: TRBJ2-7
v_call: TRBV23-1
d_call: TRBD2
clone_size: NA
cdr3_nt: TGCGCCAGCAGTCATCCAGACAAACCTCCCAGCGGGAGGAACTCCTACGAGCAGTACTTC
cdr3_aa: CASSHPDKPPSGRNSYEQYF

j_call: TRBJ2-1
v_call: TRBV28
d_call: TRBD2
clone_size: NA
cdr3_nt: TGTGCCAGCAGTTTGTTCCGGGACTACCCCTACAATGAGCAGTTCTTC
cdr3_aa: CASSLFRDYPYNEQFF

j_call: TRBJ2-2
v_call: TRBV9
d_call: TRBD2
clone_size: NA
cdr3_nt: TGTGCCAGCAGCCCGCAAGCGGGAGGACCGAACACCGGGGAGCTGTTTTTT
cdr3_aa: CASSPQAGGPNTGELFF

j_call: TRBJ2-7
v_call: TRBV19
d_call: TRBD1
clone_size: NA
cdr3_nt: TGTGCCAGTAGCCTCGGGACAGGGGGCCTGCACGAGCAGTACTTC
cdr3_aa: CASSLGTGGLHEQYF

j_call: TRBJ2-5
v_call: TRBV5-5
d_call: NA
clone_size: NA
cdr3_nt: TGTGCCAGCAGCTTGTCGCCCAGGGTGGGGGAGACCCAGTACTTC
cdr3_aa: CASSLSPRVGETQYF

j_call: TRBJ1-2
v_call: TRBV10-3
d_call: NA
clone_size: NA
cdr3_nt: TGTGCCATCTCGGAGACAGGATTAACCTTC
cdr3_aa: CAISETGLTF

j_call: TRBJ2-7
v_call: TRBV11-2
d_call: TRBD2
clone_size: few
cdr3_nt: TGTGCCAGCAGCTTAGGTGTTAGCGGGAACCAGAACTACGAGCAGTACTTC
cdr3_aa: CASSLGVSGNQNYEQYF

j_call: TRBJ2-3
v_call: TRBV25-1
d_call: NA
clone_size: NA
cdr3_nt: TGTGCCAGCAGTGAAGGAGGGGGGACAGCTAGCACAGATACGCAGTATTTT
cdr3_aa: CASSEGGGTASTDTQYF

j_call: TRBJ2-7
v_call: TRBV6-1
d_call: TRBD1
clone_size: NA
cdr3_nt: TGTGCCAGCAGTGATGCGGGACAGGACTATTCCTACGAGCAGTACTTC
cdr3_aa: CASSDAGQDYSYEQYF

j_call: TRBJ2-1
v_call: TRBV7-8
d_call: TRBD2
clone_size: NA
cdr3_nt: TGTGCCAGCAGCTTACCGGGACTAGCGGGAGGCAATGAGCAGTTCTTC
cdr3_aa: CASSLPGLAGGNEQFF

j_call: TRBJ2-3
v_call: TRBV9
d_call: NA
clone_size: NA
cdr3_nt: TGTGCCAGCAGCGTACCACTAGCCGGCACAGATACGCAGTATTTT
cdr3_aa: CASSVPLAGTDTQYF

j_call: TRBJ2-1
v_call: TRBV4-1
d_call: NA
clone_size: few
cdr3_nt: TGCGCCAGCAGCCAAGCTGTTCGCCTTTTTGAGGGAGCCTCCTACAATGAGCAGTTCTTC
cdr3_aa: CASSQAVRLFEGASYNEQFF

j_call: TRBJ2-7
v_call: TRBV4-3
d_call: NA
clone_size: NA
cdr3_nt: TGCGCCAGCAGCCCTTGGTTAGCGCCGGGAGTATACGAGCAGTACTTC
cdr3_aa: CASSPWLAPGVYEQYF

j_call: TRBJ2-2
v_call: TRBV9
d_call: NA
clone_size: NA
cdr3_nt: TGTGCCAGCAGCGGAGGCCAGGGGCAAAACACCGGGGAGCTGTTTTTT
cdr3_aa: CASSGGQGQNTGELFF

j_call: TRBJ2-7
v_call: TRBV4-1
d_call: NA
clone_size: NA
cdr3_nt: TGCGCCAGCAGCCAAGATGGGACTTACCACGAGCAGTACTTC
cdr3_aa: CASSQDGTYHEQYF

j_call: TRBJ1-4
v_call: TRBV5-1
d_call: TRBD1
clone_size: NA
cdr3_nt: TGCGCCAGCAGAAGGGGACAGTTAAATGAAAAACTGTTTTTT
cdr3_aa: CASRRGQLNEKLFF

j_call: TRBJ2-7
v_call: TRBV2
d_call: TRBD1
clone_size: NA
cdr3_nt: TGTGCCAGCATTCATCAATGGGGACAGAGGTACGAGCAGTACTTC
cdr3_aa: CASIHQWGQRYEQYF

j_call: TRBJ1-2
v_call: TRBV5-4
d_call: TRBD1
clone_size: few
cdr3_nt: TGTGCCAGCAGCTTGGGGGACAGCTATGGCTACACCTTC
cdr3_aa: CASSLGDSYGYTF

j_call: TRBJ1-2
v_call: TRBV4-1
d_call: TRBD1
clone_size: NA
cdr3_nt: TGCGCCAGCAGCCAAGATCTCAGTTTCAGACAGGGGGCGGATGGCTACACCTTC
cdr3_aa: CASSQDLSFRQGADGYTF

j_call: TRBJ2-7
v_call: TRBV28
d_call: TRBD2
clone_size: NA
cdr3_nt: TGTGCCAGCAGCTTAGGGCGCGGGACTAGCGCCTTTAGCTCCTACGAGCAGTACTTC
cdr3_aa: CASSLGRGTSAFSSYEQYF

j_call: TRBJ2-7
v_call: TRBV7-2
d_call: TRBD2
clone_size: once
cdr3_nt: TGTGCCAGCAGCTACCACAGACTAGCGGTCGTCCACGAGCAGTACTTC
cdr3_aa: CASSYHRLAVVHEQYF

j_call: TRBJ1-3
v_call: TRBV28
d_call: TRBD1
clone_size: few
cdr3_nt: TGTGCCAGCAGTCTAACAGGGGGCCCCTCTGGAAACACCATATATTTT
cdr3_aa: CASSLTGGPSGNTIYF

j_call: TRBJ2-3
v_call: TRBV6-5
d_call: NA
clone_size: NA
cdr3_nt: TGTGCCAGCACCTCCCTCCAGGGGGGTGGCGATACGCAGTATTTT
cdr3_aa: CASTSLQGGGDTQYF

j_call: TRBJ2-3
v_call: TRBV5-4
d_call: TRBD2
clone_size: NA
cdr3_nt: TGTGCCAGCAGCTTGATCCCTAGCGGTTACACAGATACGCAGTATTTT
cdr3_aa: CASSLIPSGYTDTQYF

j_call: TRBJ2-5
v_call: TRBV10-3
d_call: TRBD1
clone_size: NA
cdr3_nt: TGTGCCATCAGTGAAACAGGGGAAGGAGAGACCCAGTACTTC
cdr3_aa: CAISETGEGETQYF

j_call: TRBJ1-2
v_call: TRBV27
d_call: TRBD1
clone_size: NA
cdr3_nt: TGTGCCAGCAGTTTAAGGGGCAGGGGGCGACGCGGCTACACCTTC
cdr3_aa: CASSLRGRGRRGYTF

j_call: TRBJ2-3
v_call: TRBV5-1
d_call: NA
clone_size: NA
cdr3_nt: TGCGCCAGCAGCTTGGCCGTTAGCGGCGATTGGGCAGATACGCAGTATTTT
cdr3_aa: CASSLAVSGDWADTQYF

j_call: TRBJ1-6
v_call: TRBV4-1
d_call: NA
clone_size: NA
cdr3_nt: TGCGCCAGCAGCCAAGTTTCTGGGGGGAGCTCCTATAATTCACCCCTCCACTTT
cdr3_aa: CASSQVSGGSSYNSPLHF

j_call: TRBJ2-7
v_call: TRBV27
d_call: TRBD1
clone_size: few
cdr3_nt: TGTGCCAGCAGACCAGGACAGGCCTTGAGCCCCGTAAACTACGAGCAGTACTTC
cdr3_aa: CASRPGQALSPVNYEQYF

j_call: TRBJ1-1
v_call: TRBV29-1
d_call: TRBD1
clone_size: NA
cdr3_nt: TGCAGCGCCGGACAGGGTGGAATGAACACTGAAGCTTTCTTT
cdr3_aa: CSAGQGGMNTEAFF

j_call: TRBJ1-5
v_call: TRBV6-1
d_call: TRBD1
clone_size: NA
cdr3_nt: TGTGCCAGCAGGCCAGGGGGCGAGGGTCAGCCCCAGCATTTT
cdr3_aa: CASRPGGEGQPQHF

j_call: TRBJ2-1
v_call: TRBV2
d_call: TRBD2
clone_size: NA
cdr3_nt: TGTGCCAGCAGCGGACTAGCGGGAGAGGTATCCAGCCATGAGCAGTTCTTC
cdr3_aa: CASSGLAGEVSSHEQFF

j_call: TRBJ1-1
v_call: TRBV28
d_call: TRBD1
clone_size: NA
cdr3_nt: TGTGCCAGCATTGTAGCGGGCAGCAGTGCAGGGACAGGGGGCTCAAGCACTGAAGCTTTCTTT
cdr3_aa: CASIVAGSSAGTGGSSTEAFF

j_call: TRBJ2-4
v_call: TRBV30
d_call: TRBD1
clone_size: NA
cdr3_nt: TGTGCCTGGAGCCACGGACAGGGTGTGCTCTACTTC
cdr3_aa: CAWSHGQGVLYF

j_call: TRBJ1-1
v_call: TRBV7-3
d_call: NA
clone_size: NA
cdr3_nt: TGTGCCAGCAGCTTAACGGGTTTTGTTGTAGCCCCTGAAGCTTTCTTT
cdr3_aa: CASSLTGFVVAPEAFF